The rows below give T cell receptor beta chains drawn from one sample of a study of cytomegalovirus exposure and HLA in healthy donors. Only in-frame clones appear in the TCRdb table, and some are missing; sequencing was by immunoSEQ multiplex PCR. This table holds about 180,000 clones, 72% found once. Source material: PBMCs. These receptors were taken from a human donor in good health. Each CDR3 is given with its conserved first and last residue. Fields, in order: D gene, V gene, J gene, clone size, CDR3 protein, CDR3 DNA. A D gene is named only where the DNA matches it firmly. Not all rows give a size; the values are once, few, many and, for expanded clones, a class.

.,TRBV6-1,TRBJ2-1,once,CASSEMTNEQFF,TGTGCCAGCAGTGAGATGACAAATGAGCAGTTCTTC
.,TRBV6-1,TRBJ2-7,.,CASSEWGTGEGNEQYF,TGTGCCAGCAGTGAATGGGGGACGGGGGAAGGGAACGAGCAGTACTTC
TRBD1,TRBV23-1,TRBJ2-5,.,CASSQSGTGSQETQYF,TGCGCCAGCAGTCAATCTGGGACAGGGTCCCAAGAGACCCAGTACTTC
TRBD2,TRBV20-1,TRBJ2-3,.,CSAPREGTQYF,TGCAGTGCGCCTCGGGAGGGTACGCAGTATTTT
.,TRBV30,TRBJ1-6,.,CAWSVDSNSPLHF,TGTGCCTGGAGTGTAGACAGTAATTCACCCCTCCACTTT
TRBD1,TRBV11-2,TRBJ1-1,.,CASSLASGGTEAFF,TGTGCCAGCAGCTTAGCGTCAGGGGGCACTGAAGCTTTCTTT
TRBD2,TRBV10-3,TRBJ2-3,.,CATSPASGGAADTQYF,TGTGCCACCTCCCCGGCTAGCGGGGGGGCAGCCGATACGCAGTATTTT
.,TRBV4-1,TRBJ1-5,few,CASSQARGSNQPQHF,TGCGCCAGCAGCCAAGCGAGAGGCAGCAATCAGCCCCAGCATTTT
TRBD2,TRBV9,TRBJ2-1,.,CASSVGEGPYNEQFF,TGTGCCAGCAGCGTAGGGGAGGGACCCTACAATGAGCAGTTCTTC
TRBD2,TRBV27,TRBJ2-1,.,CASRGLAGGRGEQFF,TGTGCCAGCAGGGGACTAGCGGGGGGGAGGGGTGAGCAGTTCTTC
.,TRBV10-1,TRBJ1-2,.,CASSEDGGPVW,TGCGCCAGCAGTGAAGACGGAGGGCCTGTATGG
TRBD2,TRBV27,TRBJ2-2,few,CASRWGGNTGELFF,TGTGCCAGCCGTTGGGGGGGGAACACCGGGGAGCTGTTTTTT
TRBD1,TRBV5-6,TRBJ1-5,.,CASSLGTGGAGQPQHF,TGTGCCAGCAGCTTGGGGACAGGGGGCGCGGGTCAGCCCCAGCATTTT
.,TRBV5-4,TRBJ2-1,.,CASSFGLATINEQFF,TGTGCCAGCAGCTTCGGACTTGCTACCATCAATGAGCAGTTCTTC
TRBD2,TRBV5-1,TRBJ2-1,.,CASSFGLAVGSEQFF,TGCGCCAGCAGCTTCGGACTAGCCGTGGGTAGTGAGCAGTTCTTC
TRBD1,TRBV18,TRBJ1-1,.,CASSPQGGEAFF,TGTGCCAGCTCACCCCAGGGGGGTGAAGCTTTCTTT
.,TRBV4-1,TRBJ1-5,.,CASQRAVERGNQPQHF,TGCGCCAGCCAGCGGGCAGTCGAGCGGGGCAATCAGCCCCAGCATTTT
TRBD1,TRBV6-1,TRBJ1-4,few,CASSWDRTNEKLFF,TGTGCCAGCAGTTGGGACAGGACAAATGAAAAACTGTTTTTT
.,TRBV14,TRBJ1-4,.,CASSSGATNEKLFF,TGTGCCAGCAGCTCCGGGGCAACTAATGAAAAACTGTTTTTT
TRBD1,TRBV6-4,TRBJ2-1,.,CASSSGQGGDEQFF,TGTGCCAGCAGTTCGGGACAGGGAGGAGATGAGCAGTTCTTC
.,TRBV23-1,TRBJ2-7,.,CASSLGVPYEQYF,TGCGCCAGCAGTCTCGGAGTACCCTACGAGCAGTACTTC
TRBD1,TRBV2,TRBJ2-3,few,CASSRLTGADTQYF,TGTGCCAGCAGTCGCCTCACAGGGGCAGATACGCAGTATTTT
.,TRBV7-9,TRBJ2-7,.,CSSSLSTTYEQYF,TGTTCCAGCAGCTTAAGCACGACCTACGAGCAGTACTTC
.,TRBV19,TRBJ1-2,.,CASSIGGAGYGYTF,TGTGCCAGTAGTATAGGGGGCGCCGGCTATGGCTACACCTTC
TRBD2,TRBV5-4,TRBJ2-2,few,CASSLGRAGGRTPRLFF,TGTGCCAGCAGCTTGGGTAGAGCGGGGGGAAGAACACCGCGGCTGTTTTTT
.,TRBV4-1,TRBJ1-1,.,CASSQDWGGSEAFF,TGCGCCAGCAGCCAAGATTGGGGGGGAAGTGAAGCTTTCTTT
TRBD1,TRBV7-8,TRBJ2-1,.,CASSSTGTGGNEQFF,TGTGCCAGCAGCTCCACCGGGACAGGGGGGAATGAGCAGTTCTTC
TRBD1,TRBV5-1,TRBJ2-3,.,CASSLDRVRTDTQYF,TGCGCCAGCAGCCTGGACAGGGTTAGGACAGATACGCAGTATTTT
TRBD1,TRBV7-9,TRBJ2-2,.,CASSGKTDRTLNTGELFF,TGTGCCAGCAGCGGAAAAACGGACAGGACCCTGAACACCGGGGAGCTGTTTTTT
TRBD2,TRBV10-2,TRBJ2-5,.,CASSPSGGDWETQYF,TGCGCCAGCAGTCCTAGCGGGGGGGACTGGGAGACCCAGTACTTC
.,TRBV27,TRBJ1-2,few,CATMGEGRLDGYTF,TGTGCCACCATGGGGGAGGGGAGGTTAGATGGCTACACCTTC
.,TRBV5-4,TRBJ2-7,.,CASSGQGAIYEQYF,TGTGCCAGCAGTGGGCAGGGTGCGATCTACGAGCAGTACTTC
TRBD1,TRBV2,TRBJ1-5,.,CASRDRVGNQPQHF,TGTGCCAGCAGGGACAGGGTGGGCAATCAGCCCCAGCATTTT
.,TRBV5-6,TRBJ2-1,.,CASSLETGTYNEQFF,TGTGCCAGCAGCTTGGAAACAGGGACCTACAATGAGCAGTTCTTC
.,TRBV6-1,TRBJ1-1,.,CASSEGGGNTEAFF,TGTGCCAGCAGTGAAGGGGGGGGGAACACTGAAGCTTTCTTT
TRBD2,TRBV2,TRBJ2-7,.,CASSEGTSVSYEQYF,TGTGCCAGCAGTGAAGGGACTAGCGTTTCCTACGAGCAGTACTTC
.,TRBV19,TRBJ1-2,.,CASLGQTNYGYTF,TGTGCCAGCCTTGGACAGACAAACTATGGCTACACCTTC
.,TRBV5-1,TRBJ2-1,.,CASSSTPQGVGSYNEQFF,TGCGCCAGCAGCTCCACCCCACAGGGTGTCGGCTCCTACAATGAGCAGTTCTTC
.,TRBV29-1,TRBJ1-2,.,CSVEYRERYGYTF,TGCAGCGTTGAGTACAGGGAGAGGTATGGCTACACCTTC
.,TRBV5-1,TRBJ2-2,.,CASSPGILAGELFF,TGCGCCAGCAGCCCCGGGATCCTAGCCGGGGAGCTGTTTTTT
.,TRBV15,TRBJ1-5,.,CATSREQGGNQPQHF,TGTGCCACCAGCAGAGAACAAGGGGGCAATCAGCCCCAGCATTTT
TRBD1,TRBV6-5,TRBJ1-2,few,CASSSGTGRGYTF,TGTGCCAGCAGTTCCGGGACAGGGAGGGGCTACACCTTC
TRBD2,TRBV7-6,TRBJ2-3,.,CASSLSGGPDTQYF,TGTGCCAGCAGTCTTAGCGGGGGGCCAGATACGCAGTATTTT
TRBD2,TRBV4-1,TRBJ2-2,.,CASSQVGERGGSRWAGELFF,TGCGCCAGCAGCCAAGTGGGCGAGCGGGGGGGCTCGAGGTGGGCCGGGGAGCTGTTTTTT
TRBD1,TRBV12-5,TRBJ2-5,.,CASGTRQGVGETQYF,TGTGCTAGTGGAACCCGACAGGGTGTTGGAGAGACCCAGTACTTC